This TCR beta chain came from a study of T cell changes during pregnancy in multiple sclerosis (dated by TCRdb to 2018 to 2020). Describing the broader study: Changes in the T cell repertoire over the course of pregnancy were examined in this study in women with multiple sclerosis.

This clone was counted a few times. Its antigen remains undetermined. Base qualities are not provided; no much larger clone lies one nucleotide away. Inclusive of the bounding cysteine and phenylalanine, the CDR3 is 15 residues long. Kept here is only the CDR3 DNA, which spans 45 bases and is read in frame from base 1. Trimming takes 5 bases off V and 6 bases off J; junction bases not matched to a gene: 12. The germline V gene (reference sequence) provides CDR1 SEHNR and CDR2 FQNEAQ. Libraries were prepared through the immunoSEQ multiplex PCR assay. TCRdb limited this immuneACCESS table to in-frame rearrangements with V and J called. A share of clones is missing; checked studies link under half to unresolved V genes, and the rest is unexplained. The sample table contains about 35,000 clones; only one count was recorded for about 89% of them. The top ten hold roughly 2.8% of the sample.

The sequencing here drew on CD4+ T cells from peripheral blood mononuclear cells, taken in the third trimester of pregnancy. The TCR was taken from a female donor in good health, enrolled as a control in a pregnancy study. Here the chain combines TRBV7-9 and TRBJ2-7; the central 8 bases match TRBD1. The sequence in DNA is TGTGCCAGCAGCCCCGATACCAGGGGGCGTAGCGAGCAGTACTTC. Translated, this is CASSPDTRGRSEQYF.